Below, 10 T cell receptor beta chains from the same sample are listed, as sequenced in a study of cytomegalovirus exposure and HLA in healthy donors. Vbeta (60) and Jbeta (13) primers were used in the PCR. The table came from immunoSEQ multiplex PCR; TCRdb's copy has only in-frame clones and leaves some out. The table records some 190,000 clones, 65% to 85% of them present only once. The sample taken for sequencing was PBMCs. The receptors shown here come from a girl aged 5-17 years in good health and CMV-seropositive.

This chain uses TRBV7-9 with TRBJ1-1; D uncertain. The CDR3 consists of 13 residues. CDR1 and CDR2 from the germline V gene are SEHNR and FQNEAQ (reference sequence). Trimming took off 3 bases at V and 1 base at J, with 6 bases between the two ends. CDR3 residues: CASSFDTNTEAFF. The DNA for the CDR3 is TGTGCCAGCAGCTTTGACACGAACACTGAAGCTTTCTTT.

The chain couples TRBV30 to TRBJ1-2; D is unclear. Trimming took off 0 bases at V and 4 bases at J, with 6 bases between the two ends. This CDR3 contains 12 residues. Looked up from germline, CDR1 is GTSNPN and CDR2 is SVGIG (reference sequence). The CDR3 here is CAWSVEGYGYTF. CDR3 in DNA: TGTGCCTGGAGTGTAGAGGGCTATGGCTACACCTTC.

J is TRBJ2-2 and V is TRBV10-3; 8 bases align to TRBD2. This CDR3 spans 16 amino acids. In germline, CDR1 is ENHRY, CDR2 SYGVKD. V lost 4 bases, J lost 4 bases, and 8 bases stayed unmatched. The CDR3 loop is CAISGSGSGSTGELFF. The CDR3 nucleotides are TGTGCCATCAGTGGGTCGGGGAGCGGGAGCACCGGGGAGCTGTTTTTT.

The chain employs TRBV25-1 and TRBJ2-5; 10 positions match TRBD2. The J segment lost 3 bases and the V segment lost 5 bases, leaving 3 bases of the junction unmatched. Per germline, CDR1 MGHDK and CDR2 SYGVNS. The CDR3 is 14 residues long. For the CDR3, the DNA is TGTGCCAGCAGTACCCTAGCGGGAGAAGAGACCCAGTACTTC. Its protein is CASSTLAGEETQYF. The full variable domain, in which reference TRBV25-1 and TRBJ2-5 provide the parts outside the CDR3, is EADIYQTPRYLVIGTGKKITLECSQTMGHDKMYWYQQDPGMELHLIHYSYGVNSTEKGDLSSESTVSRIRTEHFPLTLESARPSHTSQYLCASSTLAGEETQYFGPGTRLLVL.

This chain joins TRBV18 and TRBJ1-5, with 7 bases lining up with TRBD1. Germline loops: CDR1 KGHSH, CDR2 LQKENI. V lost 6 bases and J lost 4; bases outside the gene matches: 12. This CDR3 has 16 residues. CDR3 in amino acids: CASSTSGTVDNQPQHF. CDR3 DNA: TGTGCCAGCTCCACCTCAGGGACAGTCGATAATCAGCCCCAGCATTTT.

The rearrangement links TRBV7-3 to TRBJ2-7; TRBD1 matches 11 bases. CDR1 and CDR2 (germline): SGHTA, FQGTGA. This CDR3 has 14 amino acids. V dropped 6 bases and J dropped 5; count of bases not matched to a gene: 6. The CDR3 reads CASRGGTGGDEQYF. In DNA, the CDR3 is TGTGCCAGCAGAGGGGGGACAGGGGGAGACGAGCAGTACTTC.

The chain links TRBV5-1 to TRBJ2-7; tentatively, D is TRBD1 (5 bases). The length of the CDR3 is 15 residues. Germline CDR1 SGHRS, CDR2 YFSETQ. Deletions cut 4 bases from V and 0 bases from J, with 14 bases between. The CDR3 loop reads CASSRGAPHSYEQYF. CDR3 coding DNA: TGCGCCAGCAGCCGTGGGGCACCGCACTCCTACGAGCAGTACTTC. The full variable domain, completed using reference TRBV5-1 and TRBJ2-7, is KAGVTQTPRYLIKTRGQQVTLSCSPISGHRSVSWYQQTPGQGLQFLFEYFSETQRNKGNFPGRFSGRQFSNSRSEMNVSTLELGDSALYLCASSRGAPHSYEQYFGPGTRLTVT.

The rearrangement links TRBV20-1 to TRBJ1-1; no clear D gene. CDR1 and CDR2 from the germline V gene are DFQATT and SNEGSKA (reference sequence). With 5 bases removed from V and 0 bases from J, the gap between germline ends came to 4 bases. The CDR3 has 11 residues. DNA of the CDR3: TGCAGTGCTCTTGTGAACACTGAAGCTTTCTTT. Its translation: CSALVNTEAFF.

The chain has TRBV7-9 and TRBJ1-2; 10 positions match TRBD1. Losses at the gene ends were 5 bases for V and 6 bases for J; bases not matched to a gene: 6. This CDR3 is 14 amino acids long. CDR1 is SEHNR and CDR2 is FQNEAQ in the germline V gene (reference sequence). In nucleotides, the CDR3 is TGTGCCAGCAGCCCAGGACAGGGGGTAGATGGCTACACCTTC. This gives the protein CASSPGQGVDGYTF.

The genes are TRBV9 and TRBJ2-1, with D possibly matching TRBD2 (5 bases). The CDR3 is made up of 13 amino acids. Trimming shortened V by 0 bases and J by 9 bases, and 10 bases separated the two germline ends. Germline values: CDR1 SGDLS, CDR2 YYNGEE. The CDR3 DNA sequence: TGTGCCAGCAGCGTAGAGCTAGCAGGTGAGCAGTTCTTC. Translation gives CASSVELAGEQFF.